This T cell receptor (beta chain) is from a study of T-cell reconstitution after alpha-beta-depleted transplantation in children. Researchers prepared the TCRbeta library using unique molecular identifiers, the study reports. TCRdb reprocessed the PCR reads with MiXCR, giving one entry per CDR3 protein. The sample includes about 980,000 distinct CDR3 sequences, about 29% of them seen just once. The clonotype comes from a boy under two years old who had a stem cell transplant for SCID, so the T cells may come from the graft donor. The material was PBMCs, mostly from graft donor cells, obtained 360 days after TCRalphabeta/CD19-depleted stem cell transplant.

The CDR3 nucleotides read TGCGCCAGCAGCTTAGCCGAGATTCCGGGACAGGGCCACGAGCAGTACTTC. Residues: CASSLAEIPGQGHEQYF. The genes are TRBV5-1 and TRBJ2-7; 9 nucleotides line up with TRBD1. Per germline, CDR1 SGHRS and CDR2 YFSETQ. This CDR3 is built from 17 residues. The V segment lost 2 bases and the J segment 5 bases; nucleotides outside the gene matches: 14.